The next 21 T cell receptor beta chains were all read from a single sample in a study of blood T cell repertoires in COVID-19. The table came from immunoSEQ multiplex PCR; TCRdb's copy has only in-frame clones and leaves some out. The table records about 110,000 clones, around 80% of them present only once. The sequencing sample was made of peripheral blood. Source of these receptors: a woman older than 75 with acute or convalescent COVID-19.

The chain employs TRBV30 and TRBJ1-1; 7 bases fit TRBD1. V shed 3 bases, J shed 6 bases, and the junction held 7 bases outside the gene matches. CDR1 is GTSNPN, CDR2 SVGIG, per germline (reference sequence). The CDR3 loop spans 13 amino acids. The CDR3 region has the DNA TGTGCCTGGAGGTCTCCGGGACAGTCTGAAGCTTTCTTT. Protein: CAWRSPGQSEAFF.

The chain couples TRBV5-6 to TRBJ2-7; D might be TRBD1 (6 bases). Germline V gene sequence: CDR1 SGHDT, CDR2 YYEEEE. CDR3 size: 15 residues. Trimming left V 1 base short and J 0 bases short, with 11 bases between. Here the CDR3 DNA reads TGTGCCAGCAGCTTGCGGGACACGAGCTCCTACGAGCAGTACTTC. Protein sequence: CASSLRDTSSYEQYF. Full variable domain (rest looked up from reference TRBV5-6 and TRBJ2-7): DAGVTQSPTHLIKTRGQQVTLRCSPKSGHDTVSWYQQALGQGPQFIFQYYEEEERQRGNFPDRFSGHQFPNYSSELNVNALLLGDSALYLCASSLRDTSSYEQYFGPGTRLTVT.

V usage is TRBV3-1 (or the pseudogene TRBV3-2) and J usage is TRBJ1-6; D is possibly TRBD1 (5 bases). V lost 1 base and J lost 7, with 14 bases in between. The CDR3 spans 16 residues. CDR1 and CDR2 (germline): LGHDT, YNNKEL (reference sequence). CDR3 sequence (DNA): TGTGCCAGCAGCCAAGGTCCCGGGGGTTCGAATTCACCCCTCCACTTT. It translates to CASSQGPGGSNSPLHF.

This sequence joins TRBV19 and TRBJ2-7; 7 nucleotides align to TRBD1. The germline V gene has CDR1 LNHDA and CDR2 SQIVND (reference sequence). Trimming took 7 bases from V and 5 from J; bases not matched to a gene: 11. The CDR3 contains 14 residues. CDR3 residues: CASTSADRPNEQYF. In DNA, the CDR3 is TGTGCCAGTACCTCGGCGGACAGGCCCAACGAGCAGTACTTC.

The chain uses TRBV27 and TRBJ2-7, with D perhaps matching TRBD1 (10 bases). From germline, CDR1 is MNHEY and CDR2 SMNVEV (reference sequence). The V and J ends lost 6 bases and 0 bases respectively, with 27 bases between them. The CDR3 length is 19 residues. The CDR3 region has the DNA TGTGCCAGCAGGCGGGACAGGGGCGGTAGTAGCGGGAGCTCCTACGAGCAGTACTTC. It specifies CASRRDRGGSSGSSYEQYF.

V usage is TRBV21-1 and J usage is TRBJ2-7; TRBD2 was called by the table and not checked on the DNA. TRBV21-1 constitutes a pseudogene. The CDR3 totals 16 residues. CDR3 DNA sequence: TGTGCCAGCAGCAAAGGTCAGCGCTTAAACGCCTACGAGCAGTACTTC. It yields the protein CASSKGQRLNAYEQYF.

The CDR3 loop reads CAISVVASGGGYNEQFF. CDR3 DNA: TGTGCCATCAGTGTTGTGGCTAGCGGGGGGGGTTACAATGAGCAGTTCTTC. The chain links TRBV10-3 to TRBJ2-1; 12 positions match TRBD2. The CDR3 consists of 17 residues. The V gene's germline CDR1 is ENHRY and CDR2 SYGVKD. With 4 bases clipped from V and 4 bases from J, the junction kept 8 bases outside the gene matches.

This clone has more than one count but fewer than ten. The CDR3 nucleotides read TGTGCCAGCAGCTTGGGACAGGATCGATACGAGCAGTACTTC. This sequence encodes CASSLGQDRYEQYF. This chain uses TRBV9 with TRBJ2-7; 8 nucleotides align to TRBD1. J was trimmed by 4 bases and V by 4 bases; bases with no gene match: 7. Germline V gives CDR1 SGDLS, CDR2 YYNGEE. The CDR3 is made up of 14 amino acids.

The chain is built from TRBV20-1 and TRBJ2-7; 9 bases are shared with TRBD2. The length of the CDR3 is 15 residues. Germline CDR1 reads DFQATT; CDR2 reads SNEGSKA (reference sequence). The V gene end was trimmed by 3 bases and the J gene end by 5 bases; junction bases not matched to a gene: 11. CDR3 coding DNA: TGCAGTGCTAGTTCCTCTAGCGGGATAACCCACGAGCAGTACTTC. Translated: CSASSSSGITHEQYF.

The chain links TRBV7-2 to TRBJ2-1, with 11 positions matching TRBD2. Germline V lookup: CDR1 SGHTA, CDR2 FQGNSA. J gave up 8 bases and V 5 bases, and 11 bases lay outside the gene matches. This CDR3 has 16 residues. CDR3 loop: CASSLRVAGGLDEQFF. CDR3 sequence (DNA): TGTGCCAGCAGCCTCCGGGTAGCGGGAGGGTTGGATGAGCAGTTCTTC. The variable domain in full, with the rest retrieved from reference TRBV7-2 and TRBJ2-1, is GAGVSQSPSNKVTEKGKDVELRCDPISGHTALYWYRQSLGQGLEFLIYFQGNSAPDKSGLPSDRFSAERTGGSVSTLTIQRTQQEDSAVYLCASSLRVAGGLDEQFFGPGTRLTVL.

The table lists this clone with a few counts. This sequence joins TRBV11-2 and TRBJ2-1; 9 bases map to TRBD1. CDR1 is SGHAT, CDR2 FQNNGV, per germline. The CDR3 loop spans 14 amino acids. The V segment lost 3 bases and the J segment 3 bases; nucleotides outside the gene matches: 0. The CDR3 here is CASSLGQGYNEQFF. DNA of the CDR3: TGTGCCAGCAGCTTGGGACAGGGCTACAATGAGCAGTTCTTC.

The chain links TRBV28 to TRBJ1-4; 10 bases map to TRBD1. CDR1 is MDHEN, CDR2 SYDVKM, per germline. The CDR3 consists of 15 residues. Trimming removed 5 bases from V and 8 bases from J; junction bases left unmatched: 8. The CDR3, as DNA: TGTGCCAGCAGTAACCGACAGGGGGCGGTGGAAAAACTGTTTTTT. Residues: CASSNRQGAVEKLFF.

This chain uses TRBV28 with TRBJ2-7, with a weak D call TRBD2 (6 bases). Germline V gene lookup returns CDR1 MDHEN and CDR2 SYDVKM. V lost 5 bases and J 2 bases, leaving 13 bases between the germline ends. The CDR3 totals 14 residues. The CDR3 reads CASSRAGTAYEQYF. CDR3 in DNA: TGTGCCAGCAGTCGCGCCGGGACTGCCTACGAGCAGTACTTC.

The CDR3 DNA sequence: TGCGCCAGCAGCATACAGATCCAAGAGACCCAGTACTTC. It translates to CASSIQIQETQYF. This chain joins TRBV5-1 and TRBJ2-5; no reliable D call. CDR1 and CDR2 from the germline V gene are SGHRS and YFSETQ. Trimming stripped 4 bases from V and 1 base from J, with 8 bases between. This CDR3 comprises 13 residues.

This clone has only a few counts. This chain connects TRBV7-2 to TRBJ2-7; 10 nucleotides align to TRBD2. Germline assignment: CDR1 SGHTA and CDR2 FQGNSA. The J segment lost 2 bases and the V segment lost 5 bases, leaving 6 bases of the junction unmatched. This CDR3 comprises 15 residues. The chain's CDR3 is CASSLSGRGTYEQYF. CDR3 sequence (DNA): TGTGCCAGCAGCCTAAGCGGGAGGGGAACCTACGAGCAGTACTTC.

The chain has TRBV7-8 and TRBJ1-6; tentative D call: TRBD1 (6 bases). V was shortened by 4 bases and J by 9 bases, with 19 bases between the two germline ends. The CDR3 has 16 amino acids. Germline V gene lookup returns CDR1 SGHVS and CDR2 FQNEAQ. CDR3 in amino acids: CASSYENRAVASPLHF. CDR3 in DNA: TGTGCCAGCAGCTACGAAAACAGGGCAGTGGCTTCACCCCTCCACTTT.

The CDR3 DNA follows: TGCGCCAGCAGCCGGGGACTAGCGGGGGAGGACACAGATACGCAGTATTTT. Translation: CASSRGLAGEDTDTQYF. This sequence joins TRBV5-1 and TRBJ2-3, with 14 bases fitting TRBD2. Trimming took 4 bases from V and 2 from J; bases not matched to a gene: 6. CDR1 and CDR2 (germline): SGHRS, YFSETQ. The CDR3 is 17 amino acids.

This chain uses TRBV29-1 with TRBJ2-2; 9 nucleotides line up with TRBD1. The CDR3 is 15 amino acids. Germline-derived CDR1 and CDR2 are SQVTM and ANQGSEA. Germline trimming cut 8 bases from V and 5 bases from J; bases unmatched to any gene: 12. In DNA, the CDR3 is TGCAGCTGCCGAGGGACAGGGTTGGAGACCGGGGAGCTGTTTTTT. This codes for CSCRGTGLETGELFF.

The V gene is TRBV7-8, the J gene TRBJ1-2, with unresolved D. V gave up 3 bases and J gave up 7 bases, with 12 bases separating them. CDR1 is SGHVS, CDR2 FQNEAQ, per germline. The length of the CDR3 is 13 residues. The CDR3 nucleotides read TGTGCCAGCAGCTTGGCAGGTTTTTCTGGCTACACCTTC. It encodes CASSLAGFSGYTF.

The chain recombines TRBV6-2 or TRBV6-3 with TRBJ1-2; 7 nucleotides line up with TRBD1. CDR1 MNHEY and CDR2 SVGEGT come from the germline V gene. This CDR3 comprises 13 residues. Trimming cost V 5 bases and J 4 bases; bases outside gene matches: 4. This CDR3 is CASSPDRAYGYTF. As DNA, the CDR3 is TGTGCCAGCAGTCCCGACAGGGCCTATGGCTACACCTTC.

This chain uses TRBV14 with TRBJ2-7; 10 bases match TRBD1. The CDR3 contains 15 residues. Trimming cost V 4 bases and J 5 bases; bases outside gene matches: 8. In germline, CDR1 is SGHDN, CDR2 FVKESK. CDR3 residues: CASSPGTGVWNEQYF. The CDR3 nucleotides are TGTGCCAGCAGCCCCGGGACAGGGGTCTGGAACGAGCAGTACTTC. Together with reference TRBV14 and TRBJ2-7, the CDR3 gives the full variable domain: EAGVTQFPSHSVIEKGQTVTLRCDPISGHDNLYWYRRVMGKEIKFLLHFVKESKQDESGMPNNRFLAERTGGTYSTLKVQPAELEDSGVYFCASSPGTGVWNEQYFGPGTRLTVT.